A single sample gave rise to the 2 T cell receptor beta chains below, sequenced in a study of CD4 and CD8 cells across lung adenocarcinoma regions. TCRdb re-analysed the PCR reads in MiXCR, keeping a single row per CDR3 protein. The repertoire holds some 12,000 distinct CDR3 sequences, with around half as singletons. Sample: CD8+ T cells from the margin of a lung tumor. These receptors all stem from a female donor with lung adenocarcinoma. The CD4 and CD8 labels of this study may be unreliable.

By sample share, this clonotype is large. This chain uses TRBV6-5 with TRBJ2-5; D is uncertain. The CDR3 covers 15 residues. V lost 0 bases and J lost 2, with 10 bases in between. The germline V gene encodes CDR1 MNHEY and CDR2 SVGAGI. The CDR3 protein is CASSYSSWLQETQYF. Here the CDR3 DNA reads TGTGCCAGCAGTTACTCGAGTTGGCTTCAAGAGACCCAGTACTTC.

This clonotype was counted ten times or more. This chain's CDR3 is CASNGENYGYTF. The CDR3 DNA is TGTGCCAGCAATGGAGAAAACTATGGCTACACCTTC. The V call is TRBV6-1, the J call TRBJ1-2; D gene ambiguous. V was shortened by 7 bases and J by 2 bases, with 8 bases between the two germline ends. Per germline, CDR1 MNHNS and CDR2 SASEGT. This CDR3 region has 12 residues.